These 5 T cell receptor beta chains originate from one sample sequenced in a study of early T cells in non-severe SARS-CoV-2 infection. TCRdb reprocessed the 5' RACE reads via MiXCR and lists one record per CDR3 protein. The sample includes roughly 76,000 distinct CDR3 sequences, 9% to 15% of them seen just once. Specimen: whole blood. The receptors were gathered from an adult who was a healthcare worker with PCR-confirmed SARS-CoV-2 infection or an uninfected control (not recorded which).

The chain is built from TRBV30 and TRBJ1-2; no firm D call. The CDR3 loop spans 11 amino acids. Between the trimmed V and J ends, which lost 4 bases and 6 bases, there was a span of 9 bases. Germline CDR1 GTSNPN, CDR2 SVGIG (reference sequence). DNA for the CDR3: TGTGCCTGGAAAGGGTATGATGGCTACACCTTC. Its protein product is CAWKGYDGYTF. The complete variable domain, with remaining parts taken from reference TRBV30 and TRBJ1-2, reads SQTIHQWPATLVQPVGSPLSLECTVEGTSNPNLYWYRQAAGRGLQLLFYSVGIGQISSEVPQNLSASRPQDRQFILSSKKLLLSDSGFYLCAWKGYDGYTFGSGTRLTVV.

This clonotype was found many times. The chain joins TRBV6-5 to TRBJ2-7; 8 bases match TRBD2. The CDR3 is 14 residues long. V dropped 5 bases and J dropped 1; count of bases not matched to a gene: 4. The germline gives CDR1 MNHEY, CDR2 SVGAGI. CDR3: CASSPSGRSYEQYF. CDR3 nucleotides: TGTGCCAGCAGTCCAAGCGGGAGATCCTACGAGCAGTACTTC.

This clonotype was recorded many times. V usage is TRBV7-2 and J usage is TRBJ2-5; D might be TRBD1 (5 bases). V lost 0 bases and J lost 2, with 7 bases in between. The CDR3 is 14 residues long. In germline, CDR1 is SGHTA, CDR2 FQGNSA. For the CDR3, the DNA is TGTGCCAGCAGCTTAGCGGGGCTTCAAGAGACCCAGTACTTC. Translated, it gives CASSLAGLQETQYF.

There are many counts of this clonotype. V usage is TRBV7-9 and J usage is TRBJ2-1; tentatively, D is TRBD1 (5 bases). The ends were cut back, 2 bases at V and 4 bases at J, with 12 bases in the middle. The germline CDR1 and CDR2 sequences are SEHNR and FQNEAQ (reference sequence). There are 15 residues in the CDR3. CDR3 protein: CASSLPGSGYNEQFF. CDR3 sequence (DNA): TGTGCCAGCAGCTTACCCGGGTCAGGGTACAATGAGCAGTTCTTC. Looking up the rest from reference TRBV7-9 and TRBJ2-1 gives the full variable domain: DTGVSQNPRHKITKRGQNVTFRCDPISEHNRLYWYRQTLGQGPEFLTYFQNEAQLEKSRLLSDRFSAERPKGSFSTLEIQRTEQGDSAMYLCASSLPGSGYNEQFFGPGTRLTVL.

The chain couples TRBV3-1 to TRBJ2-7, with TRBD2 identical over 8 bases. Germline values: CDR1 LGHDT, CDR2 YNNKEL (reference sequence). J was trimmed by 2 bases and V by 0 bases; bases with no gene match: 3. The CDR3 runs to 15 residues. The CDR3 is CASSQEGSGTYEQYF. The CDR3 nucleotides read TGTGCCAGCAGCCAAGAAGGTAGCGGGACCTACGAGCAGTACTTC.